This T cell receptor (beta chain) was retrieved from a study of T cells in Graves' hyperthyroidism and ophthalmopathy. The source material, RNA transcripts, was used to amplify TCR beta CDR3 regions. A first-round RT-PCR of the TCR CDR3 used the HTBI primer set. TCRdb analysed the multiplex PCR reads with MiXCR anew, one entry per CDR3 protein. The table includes 350,000 to 450,000 distinct CDR3 sequences, 11% to 15% detected once. This clonotype is a singleton in its sample. Germline trimming cut 2 bases from V and 2 bases from J; bases unmatched to any gene: 3. Per germline, CDR1 SGHRS and CDR2 YFSETQ. The CDR3 length is 15 residues.

The receptor was derived from a man aged 45-65 years with Graves' ophthalmopathy. This chain connects TRBV5-1 to TRBJ2-3, with 9 nucleotides matching TRBD2. The sample taken for sequencing was blood. The CDR3, as DNA: TGCGCCAGCAGCTTAGGGACTAGCACCACAGATACGCAGTATTTT. Residues: CASSLGTSTTDTQYF.